Each of the 12 T cell receptor beta chains below was sequenced from the same sample in a study of control samples from healthy donors and cancer patients. Sequenced by immunoSEQ multiplex PCR; TCRdb stores in-frame clones only, minus some. This table has roughly 40,000 clones, roughly 90% appearing once. Material for sequencing was blood. These receptors all come from a woman aged 50 to 60 in good health.

The chain carries TRBV5-4 and TRBJ2-5; unclear D gene. Germline loops: CDR1 SGHNT, CDR2 YYREEE (reference sequence). Trimming took 4 bases from V and 4 from J, leaving 11 bases between them. This CDR3 is built from 13 residues. CDR3 sequence: CASSPVSGETQYF. For the CDR3, the DNA is TGTGCCAGCAGCCCCGTCTCAGGAGAGACCCAGTACTTC.

The V and J genes are TRBV30 and TRBJ2-2; D unclear. V shed 5 bases and J shed 10 bases, with 8 bases lying between them. This CDR3 contains 10 residues. Per germline, CDR1 GTSNPN and CDR2 SVGIG (reference sequence). The CDR3 coding sequence is TGTGCCTGGGGAGATCAGGAGCTGTTTTTT. It yields the protein CAWGDQELFF.

This chain's CDR3 is CASSTAGGEAFF. The CDR3 region has the DNA TGTGCCAGCAGTACAGCAGGGGGTGAAGCTTTCTTT. The chain combines TRBV11-3 with TRBJ1-1; 7 bases line up with TRBD1. The germline CDR1 and CDR2 sequences are SGHNT and YENEEA. The CDR3 has 12 residues. V was pared by 6 bases and J by 7 bases, with 5 bases of the junction left unmatched.

The gene calls are TRBV7-2 and TRBJ2-1; 7 bases align to TRBD2. CDR1 SGHTA and CDR2 FQGNSA come from the germline V gene. V lost 4 bases, J lost 9 bases, and 12 bases stayed unmatched. The length of the CDR3 is 15 residues. In DNA form, the CDR3 reads TGTGCCAGCAGCTGGGGGGGGTTGGATCTAAGTGAGCAGTTCTTC. Translated: CASSWGGLDLSEQFF.

This clone was seen a single time. This chain connects TRBV20-1 to TRBJ2-3; no clear D. The CDR3 is made up of 11 amino acids. The germline V and J ends were trimmed by 5 bases and 4 bases, with 7 bases remaining between them. The germline V gene has CDR1 DFQATT and CDR2 SNEGSKA (reference sequence). In DNA, the CDR3 is TGCAGTGCTCGGTTTCCAGATACGCAGTATTTT. As protein: CSARFPDTQYF.

This chain uses TRBV5-1 with TRBJ2-1, with 7 bases lining up with TRBD2. Germline V gives CDR1 SGHRS, CDR2 YFSETQ. The CDR3 length is 16 residues. J gave up 3 bases and V 3 bases, and 9 bases lay outside the gene matches. DNA of the CDR3: TGCGCCAGCAGCTGGACGGAGCGGGGAGGCTACAATGAGCAGTTCTTC. Its translation: CASSWTERGGYNEQFF.

This chain uses TRBV7-8 with TRBJ1-1; D is unclear. Trimming removed 2 bases from V and 1 base from J, with 5 bases in between. The CDR3 is 13 amino acids. Germline CDR1 reads SGHVS; CDR2 reads FQNEAQ. This CDR3 is CASSLRKNTEAFF. In nucleotides, the CDR3 is TGTGCCAGCAGCTTAAGGAAGAACACTGAAGCTTTCTTT.

This chain links TRBV6-5 with TRBJ1-4; 7 nucleotides align to TRBD1. The CDR3 length is 14 residues. Trimming took 4 bases from V and 5 from J; bases not matched to a gene: 4. Per germline, CDR1 MNHEY and CDR2 SVGAGI. The CDR3 sequence is CASSSLDRNEKLFF. The CDR3 DNA reads as TGTGCCAGCAGTTCGCTGGACAGGAATGAAAAACTGTTTTTT.

The genes are TRBV19 and TRBJ1-5; the match to TRBD1 covers 7 bases. Germline CDR1 LNHDA, CDR2 SQIVND (reference sequence). V dropped 4 bases and J dropped 6; count of bases not matched to a gene: 6. The CDR3 spans 14 residues. The CDR3 protein is CASSKEGAGQPQHF. CDR3 DNA sequence: TGTGCCAGTAGTAAGGAGGGGGCCGGTCAGCCCCAGCATTTT.

The rearrangement links TRBV7-2 to TRBJ2-5; 11 positions agree with TRBD1. Germline CDR1 SGHTA, CDR2 FQGNSA. Unmatched junction bases numbered 9, after V lost 5 bases and J lost 4 bases. CDR3 size: 16 residues. The CDR3 DNA is TGTGCCAGCAGCCATGGGGGGACAGGGGGAAGAGAGACCCAGTACTTC. Translated: CASSHGGTGGRETQYF.

The chain couples TRBV28 to TRBJ1-4; D remains unclear. CDR3 length: 14 residues. The germline gives CDR1 MDHEN, CDR2 SYDVKM. Between the trimmed V and J ends, which lost 3 bases and 8 bases, there was a span of 13 bases. The CDR3 bases are TGTGCCAGCAGTTTGCCTGGGGAGTTCGAAAAACTGTTTTTT. Protein: CASSLPGEFEKLFF.

This chain links TRBV9 with TRBJ1-4; 10 nucleotides align to TRBD1. Germline V gene data show CDR1 as SGDLS and CDR2 as YYNGEE. CDR3 size: 16 residues. Unmatched junction bases numbered 10, after V lost 3 bases and J lost 8 bases. The CDR3 bases are TGTGCCAGCAGCGCCGGACCGGGACAGGGGTACGAAAAACTGTTTTTT. It yields the protein CASSAGPGQGYEKLFF.